This entry lists 30 T cell receptor beta chains sequenced from one sample in a study of cytomegalovirus exposure and HLA in healthy donors. This PCR relied on a set of 60 Vbeta primers and 13 Jbeta primers. This table comes from immunoSEQ multiplex PCR, and its TCRdb copy is limited to in-frame clones, with some not included. This sample lists about 200,000 clones; its ten largest clones have more than 0.95%. Sequencing was carried out using PBMCs. These receptors all come from a girl aged 2-10 years in good health and CMV-seropositive.

The rearrangement links TRBV19 to TRBJ2-3; no firm D call. Germline values: CDR1 LNHDA, CDR2 SQIVND (reference sequence). This CDR3 region has 13 residues. Trimming removed 6 bases at V and 2 bases at J, with 9 bases between. DNA for the CDR3: TGTGCCAGTAGGCAGGAACCCACAGATACGCAGTATTTT. The encoded protein is CASRQEPTDTQYF.

The V gene is TRBV28, the J gene TRBJ1-6, with 7 bases that match TRBD1. The CDR3 extends over 17 amino acids. Germline V gives CDR1 MDHEN, CDR2 SYDVKM. V shed 6 bases and J 1 base; nucleotides not matched to a gene: 9. DNA of the CDR3: TGTGCCAGCAGACTAGGACAGGCAGTTTCCTATAATTCACCCCTCCACTTT. Its translation: CASRLGQAVSYNSPLHF.

V and J are TRBV18 and TRBJ2-1, with D possibly being TRBD2 (7 bases). From germline, CDR1 is KGHSH and CDR2 LQKENI. This CDR3 region has 14 residues. V was trimmed by 3 bases and J by 6 bases, leaving 12 bases between them. This CDR3 reads CASSPGGRGNEQFF. The CDR3 bases are TGTGCCAGCTCACCCGGGGGGCGCGGCAATGAGCAGTTCTTC.

V gene TRBV10-3 combines with J gene TRBJ2-7, with D possibly being TRBD1 (7 bases). This CDR3 contains 16 residues. Trimming took 0 bases from V and 3 from J, leaving 15 bases between them. Germline CDR1 and CDR2: ENHRY and SYGVKD. CDR3 protein: CAISESGGQRLYEQYF. The CDR3 DNA is TGTGCCATCAGTGAGTCGGGGGGACAGAGACTCTACGAGCAGTACTTC.

CDR3 sequence reads: CASSEISDPSYEQYF. CDR3 in DNA: TGTGCCAGCAGTGAAATTAGCGACCCCTCCTACGAGCAGTACTTC. The chain combines TRBV27 with TRBJ2-7; perhaps TRBD2 as D (5 bases). The germline CDR1 and CDR2 sequences are MNHEY and SMNVEV (reference sequence). The CDR3 is 15 residues long. V lost 5 bases and J 0 bases, leaving 14 bases between the germline ends.

V gene TRBV7-2 combines with J gene TRBJ2-3; the D gene is possibly TRBD2 (5 bases). The CDR3 consists of 13 residues. Looked up from germline, CDR1 is SGHTA and CDR2 is FQGNSA. With 5 bases removed from V and 3 bases from J, the gap between germline ends came to 9 bases. CDR3 residues: CASSPPGTDTQYF. The CDR3 region has the DNA TGTGCCAGCAGCCCCCCGGGGACAGATACGCAGTATTTT.

The chain combines TRBV6-6 with TRBJ2-2, with D possibly TRBD2 on 5 matching bases. The CDR3 is 15 amino acids. Germline CDR1 and CDR2: MNHNY and SVGAGI (reference sequence). V was trimmed by 6 bases and J by 0 bases, leaving 11 bases between them. The CDR3 spells CASRRRGSNTGELFF. The CDR3 DNA sequence: TGTGCCAGCAGGCGACGGGGATCGAACACCGGGGAGCTGTTTTTT.

The gene calls are TRBV29-1 and TRBJ1-1, with D uncertain. The germline CDR1 and CDR2 sequences are SQVTM and ANQGSEA. V was cut by 4 bases and J by 1 base, with 10 bases left in between. This CDR3 has 13 residues. CDR3 bases: TGCAGCGTTGGTACAGAGCCGAACACTGAAGCTTTCTTT. It translates to CSVGTEPNTEAFF.

The CDR3 coding sequence is TGTGCCAGCAGCAGGCCTCAAGAGACCCAGTACTTC. It is translated as CASSRPQETQYF. This chain joins TRBV6-6 and TRBJ2-5; D remains ambiguous. Germline V gene sequence: CDR1 MNHNY, CDR2 SVGAGI (reference sequence). This CDR3 has 12 amino acids. Trimming left V 6 bases short and J 2 bases short, with 7 bases between.

The chain combines TRBV5-8 with TRBJ2-1, with 9 bases matching TRBD2. Germline V gene lookup returns CDR1 SGHTS and CDR2 YDEGEE. There are 17 residues in the CDR3. V was clipped by 2 bases and J by 4 bases; unmatched bases: 10. CDR3 region: CASSFENSGRPYNEQFF. The DNA of the CDR3 is TGTGCCAGCAGCTTCGAAAACAGCGGGAGGCCGTACAATGAGCAGTTCTTC.

This chain links TRBV6-1 with TRBJ2-5; the match to TRBD2 covers 11 bases. The last part of the DNA fits TRBJ2-7 better; the J call may be wrong. The germline CDR1 and CDR2 sequences are MNHNS and SASEGT. This CDR3 is 15 amino acids long. The DNA of the CDR3 is TGTGCCAGCAGCCATCTAGCGGGAGGACCCTACGAGCAGTACTTC. This translates into CASSHLAGGPYEQYF.

This chain links TRBV27 with TRBJ1-1, with 7 nucleotides matching TRBD1. V was pared by 2 bases and J by 1 base, with 1 base of the junction left unmatched. Germline lookup yields CDR1 MNHEY and CDR2 SMNVEV (reference sequence). The CDR3 totals 14 residues. The CDR3 DNA reads TGTGCCAGCAGTTTAAGACAGGGGAACACTGAAGCTTTCTTT. Translated, it gives CASSLRQGNTEAFF.

The chain carries TRBV5-1 and TRBJ2-7, with a weak D call TRBD2 (6 bases). The V and J ends lost 5 bases and 2 bases respectively, with 14 bases between them. There are 14 residues in the CDR3. Germline V CDR1 and CDR2: SGHRS, YFSETQ. CDR3 region: CASRPGVSTYEQYF. In nucleotides, the CDR3 is TGCGCCAGCAGACCGGGAGTTAGTACCTACGAGCAGTACTTC. The entire variable domain, with the rest obtained from reference TRBV5-1 and TRBJ2-7, is as follows: KAGVTQTPRYLIKTRGQQVTLSCSPISGHRSVSWYQQTPGQGLQFLFEYFSETQRNKGNFPGRFSGRQFSNSRSEMNVSTLELGDSALYLCASRPGVSTYEQYFGPGTRLTVT.

The chain carries TRBV5-1 and TRBJ1-2; a weak D match, TRBD1 (6 bases). Germline V gene data show CDR1 as SGHRS and CDR2 as YFSETQ. With 5 bases removed from V and 6 bases from J, the gap between germline ends came to 8 bases. This CDR3 contains 11 residues. CDR3 nucleotide sequence: TGCGCCAGCAGGCGGACAGATGGCTACACCTTC. This encodes CASRRTDGYTF.

The chain carries TRBV29-1 and TRBJ2-5; 8 bases fit TRBD2. Germline V gives CDR1 SQVTM, CDR2 ANQGSEA. Unmatched junction bases numbered 8, after V lost 7 bases and J lost 1 base. The CDR3 loop spans 14 amino acids. CDR3 loop: CSARLAKIQETQYF. CDR3 sequence (DNA): TGCAGCGCCAGACTAGCGAAAATCCAAGAGACCCAGTACTTC.

The CDR3: CASRIQGDQPQHF. The CDR3 DNA follows: TGTGCCAGTAGAATACAGGGAGATCAGCCCCAGCATTTT. V and J are TRBV28 and TRBJ1-5; TRBD1 might be the D (6 bases). This CDR3 is 13 amino acids long. Trimming stripped 9 bases from V and 5 bases from J, with 14 bases between. Germline assignment: CDR1 MDHEN and CDR2 SYDVKM. Based on the CDR3 plus reference TRBV28 and TRBJ1-5, the full variable domain is DVKVTQSSRYLVKRTGEKVFLECVQDMDHENMFWYRQDPGLGLRLIYFSYDVKMKEKGDIPEGYSVSREKKERFSLILESASTNQTSMYLCASRIQGDQPQHFGDGTRLSIL.

The J gene is TRBJ1-1, the V gene TRBV2; 12 bases match TRBD1. Losses at the gene ends were 5 bases for V and 11 bases for J; bases not matched to a gene: 9. Germline V gene lookup returns CDR1 SNHLY and CDR2 FYNNEI. The CDR3 runs 14 residues. Here the CDR3 reads CASSPGTGGIRAFF. The CDR3 DNA reads as TGTGCCAGCAGTCCCGGGACAGGGGGCATAAGGGCTTTCTTT.

This rearrangement joins TRBV11-2 to TRBJ1-1; possible D gene TRBD1, 6 bases. Deletions cut 1 base from V and 4 bases from J, with 10 bases between. Per the germline V gene, CDR1 is SGHAT and CDR2 is FQNNGV. CDR3 length: 14 residues. The CDR3, as DNA: TGTGCCAGCAGCTTAGCTTGGGGGCCCACTGAAGCTTTCTTT. Its translation is CASSLAWGPTEAFF. Supplemented by reference TRBV11-2 and TRBJ1-1, the full variable domain reads EAGVAQSPRYKIIEKRQSVAFWCNPISGHATLYWYQQILGQGPKLLIQFQNNGVVDDSQLPKDRFSAERLKGVDSTLKIQPAKLEDSAVYLCASSLAWGPTEAFFGQGTRLTVV.

The chain combines TRBV18 with TRBJ1-5, with unresolved D. The ends were cut back, 2 bases at V and 5 bases at J, with 10 bases in the middle. The CDR3 runs 14 residues. Germline values: CDR1 KGHSH, CDR2 LQKENI. The CDR3 nucleotides read TGTGCCAGCTCACCATTCGAGGGAGATCAGCCCCAGCATTTT. It codes for CASSPFEGDQPQHF.

As DNA, the CDR3 is TGTGCCAGCAGTACTACTAGCGGACACTACAATGAGCAGTTCTTC. It specifies CASSTTSGHYNEQFF. The gene calls are TRBV6-1 and TRBJ2-1, with 8 bases that match TRBD2. V dropped 5 bases and J dropped 3; count of bases not matched to a gene: 6. Germline V gene data show CDR1 as MNHNS and CDR2 as SASEGT. CDR3 length: 15 residues.

As for this clone: A read error may account for a junction end that differs from germline. This rearrangement joins TRBV28 to TRBJ2-1; 11 bases are shared with TRBD2. From germline, CDR1 is MDHEN and CDR2 SYDVKM. The CDR3 length is 15 residues. The CDR3 DNA is TGTGCCAGCAGTAAAACCATAGCGGGAGGGCGGTTCCCGGTCTTC. Translated: CASSKTIAGGRFPVF.

The gene calls are TRBV19 and TRBJ2-7; D uncertain. CDR1 is LNHDA, CDR2 SQIVND, per germline (reference sequence). With 5 bases removed from V and 0 bases from J, the gap between germline ends came to 11 bases. The CDR3 consists of 14 residues. Written as DNA, the CDR3 is TGTGCCAGTAGTCCCCAGGTCGACTCCTACGAGCAGTACTTC. This translates into CASSPQVDSYEQYF. Using reference TRBV19 and TRBJ2-7 for the parts outside the CDR3, the full variable domain is DGGITQSPKYLFRKEGQNVTLSCEQNLNHDAMYWYRQDPGQGLRLIYYSQIVNDFQKGDIAEGYSVSREKKESFPLTVTSAQKNPTAFYLCASSPQVDSYEQYFGPGTRLTVT.

The rearrangement uses TRBV5-1 and TRBJ2-7; 7 positions agree with TRBD1. The trim removed 1 base at V and 7 bases at J, leaving 17 bases unmatched. Germline V CDR1 and CDR2: SGHRS, YFSETQ. The CDR3 is 17 amino acids. The CDR3 sequence is CASSLCLGGVPFWEQYF. CDR3 coding DNA: TGCGCCAGCAGCTTGTGTCTAGGGGGCGTTCCCTTTTGGGAGCAGTACTTC. Full variable domain (missing parts from reference TRBV5-1 and TRBJ2-7): KAGVTQTPRYLIKTRGQQVTLSCSPISGHRSVSWYQQTPGQGLQFLFEYFSETQRNKGNFPGRFSGRQFSNSRSEMNVSTLELGDSALYLCASSLCLGGVPFWEQYFGPGTRLTVT.

The V call is TRBV7-9, the J call TRBJ2-1, with a possible D match to TRBD2 (6 bases). CDR3 length: 13 amino acids. The germline gives CDR1 SEHNR, CDR2 FQNEAQ (reference sequence). Trimming pared 0 bases from V and 8 bases from J, leaving 8 bases between. For the CDR3, the DNA is TGTGCCAGCAGCTTAGCGCCGGGGGATGAGCAGTTCTTC. This gives the protein CASSLAPGDEQFF. The full variable domain, rest sourced from reference TRBV7-9 and TRBJ2-1, is DTGVSQNPRHKITKRGQNVTFRCDPISEHNRLYWYRQTLGQGPEFLTYFQNEAQLEKSRLLSDRFSAERPKGSFSTLEIQRTEQGDSAMYLCASSLAPGDEQFFGPGTRLTVL.

The chain is built from TRBV7-9 and TRBJ2-7; tentatively, D is TRBD2 (5 bases). CDR3 length equals 15 residues. Trimming cost V 3 bases and J 0 bases, with 12 bases left between them. Looked up from germline, CDR1 is SEHNR and CDR2 is FQNEAQ (reference sequence). CDR3 region: CASSFLAEASYEQYF. CDR3 bases: TGTGCCAGCAGCTTCCTGGCGGAGGCCTCCTACGAGCAGTACTTC.

The CDR3 bases are TGTGCCAGCCACCCTAGCGGAGCGAGAGGCGGAGATACGCAGTATTTT. Translation: CASHPSGARGGDTQYF. The rearrangement links TRBV7-9 to TRBJ2-3; 7 nucleotides line up with TRBD2. Germline V CDR1 and CDR2: SEHNR, FQNEAQ (reference sequence). After removal of 8 bases from V and 5 bases from J, the junction contained 16 bases not matched to a gene. The CDR3 is 16 amino acids.

This chain joins TRBV14 and TRBJ1-1, with 7 bases identical to TRBD1. CDR3 length: 15 residues. The germline CDR1 and CDR2 sequences are SGHDN and FVKESK. The V gene end was trimmed by 2 bases and the J gene end by 5 bases; junction bases not matched to a gene: 8. CDR3 in amino acids: CASSQFGRGETEAFF. As DNA, the CDR3 is TGTGCCAGCAGCCAATTCGGCAGGGGGGAAACTGAAGCTTTCTTT.

This chain links TRBV28 with TRBJ2-3, with 8 bases fitting TRBD1. Germline trimming cut 6 bases from V and 1 base from J; bases unmatched to any gene: 9. The CDR3 length is 16 residues. The germline CDR1 and CDR2 sequences are MDHEN and SYDVKM. The CDR3 DNA reads TGTGCCAGCAGCCGCCAGGGGGCGCCTGGCACAGATACGCAGTATTTT. Translating gives CASSRQGAPGTDTQYF.

The rearrangement joins TRBV6-6 to TRBJ2-1; no clear D gene. With 6 bases removed from V and 8 bases from J, the gap between germline ends came to 11 bases. Looked up from germline, CDR1 is MNHNY and CDR2 is SVGAGI (reference sequence). This CDR3 spans 12 amino acids. The CDR3, as DNA: TGTGCCAGCAGCCTAGTAGCCTATGAGCAGTTCTTC. It translates to CASSLVAYEQFF.

The rearrangement joins TRBV6-1 to TRBJ2-3; perhaps TRBD2 as D (6 bases). This CDR3 contains 14 residues. Per the germline V gene, CDR1 is MNHNS and CDR2 is SASEGT. Trimming took off 3 bases at V and 4 bases at J, with 11 bases between the two ends. The CDR3 sequence is CASSEPGVSDTQYF. CDR3 coding DNA: TGTGCCAGCAGTGAGCCGGGGGTCTCAGATACGCAGTATTTT.